This passage covers 8 T cell receptor beta chains from one sample sequenced in a study of T cell repertoires in cytomegalovirus infection. These TCRs are of unknown antigen specificity. MiXCR, applied by TCRdb to the reads, yields one record per CDR3 protein. The sample contains roughly 500,000 distinct CDR3 sequences, about 44% of which appear only once. The sequences come from cultured PBMCs, collected from culture after CMV antigen stimulation. The receptors were sampled from a human donor in good health (CMV status not recorded). Some clones in this sample may be carry-over from other donors' samples.

The sample holds a few counts of this clonotype. The rearrangement uses TRBV11-2 and TRBJ2-3, with TRBD2 as a possible D gene (5 bases). The V gene lost 1 base and the J gene lost 6 bases, with 11 bases spanning the gap. Germline V gene sequence: CDR1 SGHAT, CDR2 FQNNGV. The CDR3 has 14 residues. The CDR3 sequence is CASSLGPEGDTQYF. CDR3 nucleotides: TGTGCCAGCAGCTTAGGTCCTGAGGGCGATACGCAGTATTTT. Full variable domain (rest looked up from reference TRBV11-2 and TRBJ2-3): EAGVAQSPRYKIIEKRQSVAFWCNPISGHATLYWYQQILGQGPKLLIQFQNNGVVDDSQLPKDRFSAERLKGVDSTLKIQPAKLEDSAVYLCASSLGPEGDTQYFGPGTRLTVL.

The chain joins TRBV11-2 to TRBJ1-6; D may be TRBD1 (6 bases). This CDR3 spans 14 amino acids. The V gene lost 3 bases and the J gene lost 11 bases, with 14 bases spanning the gap. The germline V gene encodes CDR1 SGHAT and CDR2 FQNNGV. Here the CDR3 reads CASSLAHRVAPLHF. CDR3 sequence (DNA): TGTGCCAGCAGCTTGGCGCACAGGGTCGCACCCCTCCACTTT.

V is TRBV19 and J is TRBJ1-4; TRBD1 is a possible D gene (5 bases). The germline V and J ends were trimmed by 8 bases and 4 bases, with 11 bases remaining between them. The CDR3 is 13 residues long. CDR1 and CDR2 (germline): LNHDA, SQIVND (reference sequence). CDR3 residues: CASEGQVNEKLFF. Here the CDR3 DNA reads TGTGCCAGTGAAGGACAAGTTAATGAAAAACTGTTTTTT.

In its sample, this clonotype was seen a few times. The chain has TRBV10-3 and TRBJ2-3; either TRBD1 or TRBD2 may fit D (6 bases each). CDR1 and CDR2 (germline): ENHRY, SYGVKD. The CDR3 consists of 15 residues. V was pared by 4 bases and J by 2 bases, with 13 bases between. CDR3 nucleotides: TGTGCCATCAGTGGGGGCCGGGGGCTCACAGATACGCAGTATTTT. Translating gives CAISGGRGLTDTQYF.

This chain connects TRBV20-1 to TRBJ2-1; 8 positions match TRBD2. Per germline, CDR1 DFQATT and CDR2 SNEGSKA (reference sequence). The J segment lost 2 bases and the V segment lost 1 base, leaving 16 bases of the junction unmatched. The CDR3 is made up of 19 amino acids. CDR3 coding DNA: TGCAGTGCTAGAGGCCTCACCGGGACTAGGAGCCCACCCTACAATGAGCAGTTCTTC. It specifies CSARGLTGTRSPPYNEQFF.

This clonotype appeared a few times. The rearrangement joins TRBV7-2 to TRBJ2-5; TRBD2 might be the D (6 bases). The CDR3 loop spans 12 amino acids. V shed 1 base and J shed 9 bases, with 9 bases lying between them. The V gene's germline CDR1 is SGHTA and CDR2 FQGNSA. The CDR3 is CASSLDGEAQYF. The DNA of the CDR3 is TGTGCCAGCAGCTTAGATGGGGAGGCCCAGTACTTC.

The chain uses TRBV4-3 and TRBJ1-6, with D perhaps TRBD1 (5 bases). Germline values: CDR1 LGHNA, CDR2 YSLEER. There are 16 residues in the CDR3. V lost 0 bases and J lost 5, with 11 bases in between. CDR3 region: CASSQDSGQDNSPLHF. Here the CDR3 DNA reads TGCGCCAGCAGCCAAGATTCAGGACAAGATAATTCACCCCTCCACTTT.

The rearrangement links TRBV20-1 to TRBJ2-5; possibly TRBD1 or TRBD2 for D (5 bases each). V was shortened by 0 bases and J by 9 bases, with 20 bases between the two germline ends. CDR3 size: 15 residues. Germline V CDR1 and CDR2: DFQATT, SNEGSKA (reference sequence). The CDR3, as DNA: TGCAGTGCTAGAGATACGAAGGCTAGCTTGGGGGCCCAGTACTTC. Its translation: CSARDTKASLGAQYF.